This entry features one T cell receptor beta chain sequence. Its recognized antigen is unknown. Base qualities were left out, and no much larger clone turns up one base away. This specimen comes from a study of blood T cell repertoires in COVID-19 (dated by TCRdb to about 2020). A note on the overall study: The collaborator samples originated in the United States, Italy and Spain and spanned the acute and convalescent phases of COVID-19. Samples were obtained from the ongoing ImmuneRACE study (first 160 participants) and from roughly 1,300 subjects provided by 6 global collaborators. The dataset comprised deeply sampled blood TCRbeta repertoires from subjects exposed to, actively infected with, or recovered from COVID-19. HLA class I and class II types, where available, came from metadata supplied by the sample provider rather than from assay-based typing. The material from the prospective study consisted of cDNA or gDNA derived from T cells, B-cell-depleted T cells, or PBMCs. The repertoires were released in a freely available public database meant as a resource for research on the immune response to SARS-CoV-2. A de-identified subject ID, COVID-19 status, age in years and sex were almost always included in the sample metadata. General findings and caveats noted by the study authors: Clinical and demographic metadata were provided uncurated, with the amount varying by source and participant.

V sheds 5 bases and J sheds 10 bases, leaving 11 bases between their ends. Reading the germline V gene gives CDR1 KGHDR and CDR2 SFDVKD. There are 12 amino acids in the CDR3, from cysteine to phenylalanine inclusive. The only DNA kept is the CDR3, 36 bases in frame from the first base. The immunoSEQ Assay, a bias-controlled multiplex PCR, was used to amplify TCRbeta CDR3 regions from genomic DNA. In the authors' own workflow: The number of nucleated cells in each sample was estimated from the amplification of reference gene primers within the assay. To quantify the absolute abundance of each unique TCRbeta CDR3 rearrangement, sequence reads were collapsed and filtered. For each sample, productive Simpson clonality was calculated as the square root of Simpson's diversity index over productive rearrangements. The clones in this table, taken by TCRdb from immuneACCESS, are in-frame only. Not every clone is retained; where verified, under half of the shortfall comes from an unresolved V gene, and the cause of the rest is unknown. The V and J calls and clone size are taken from that table; D and trimming were inferred from the DNA. The sample table records about 270,000 clones; 91% of these occur just once. Around 2.8% of the sample goes to the ten largest clones.

Enrolling through a virtual design, the prospective study's participants ranged in age from about 18 to 89 years and lived across about two dozen United States geographic areas. In the prospective study, cohorts were assigned on the basis of participant-reported clinical history obtained from a screening survey and a study questionnaire. Exposed participants were defined as having been in contact with someone with a PCR-confirmed or clinician-diagnosed COVID-19 case within 2 weeks of study entry. In the prospective study, whole blood, serum and a nasopharyngeal or oropharyngeal swab were collected from each participant by mobile phlebotomists. Prospective study participants could optionally give additional blood draws and questionnaires over an approximately two-month period. Blood samples from the prospective study were shipped frozen or at room temperature prior to DNA extraction.

The TCR comes from a man aged 35 to 55 who had been exposed to COVID-19. The sequenced sample consisted of PBMCs or T cells enriched from blood (not recorded which). In this chain, TRBV24-1 is recombined with TRBJ2-1, with TRBD1 tentatively as D gene (6 bases match). CDR3 region: CATSGNGGEQFF. The DNA sequence is as follows: TGTGCCACCAGTGGAAATGGGGGCGAGCAGTTCTTC.